This T cell receptor (beta chain) was identified during a study of T cells in Graves' hyperthyroidism and ophthalmopathy. Amplification targeted TCR beta CDR3 regions from RNA transcripts. When the TCR CDR3 underwent first-round RT-PCR, the HTBI primer set was used. TCRdb itself ran the multiplex PCR reads through MiXCR, one entry per CDR3 protein. The table includes approximately 590,000 distinct CDR3 sequences, around 46% detected once. V gave up 0 bases and J gave up 3 bases, with 9 bases separating them. This CDR3 comprises 14 residues. CDR1 is MNHEY and CDR2 is SVGAGI in the germline V gene. J is TRBJ2-7 and V is TRBV6-5; D is ambiguous. Source material: peripheral blood or thyroid tissue (not recorded which). This receptor was obtained from a woman aged 18-29 years with Graves' hyperthyroidism. CDR3 in amino acids: CASSYSLGLYEQYF. In nucleotides, the CDR3 is TGTGCCAGCAGTTACTCGTTAGGGCTCTACGAGCAGTACTTC.